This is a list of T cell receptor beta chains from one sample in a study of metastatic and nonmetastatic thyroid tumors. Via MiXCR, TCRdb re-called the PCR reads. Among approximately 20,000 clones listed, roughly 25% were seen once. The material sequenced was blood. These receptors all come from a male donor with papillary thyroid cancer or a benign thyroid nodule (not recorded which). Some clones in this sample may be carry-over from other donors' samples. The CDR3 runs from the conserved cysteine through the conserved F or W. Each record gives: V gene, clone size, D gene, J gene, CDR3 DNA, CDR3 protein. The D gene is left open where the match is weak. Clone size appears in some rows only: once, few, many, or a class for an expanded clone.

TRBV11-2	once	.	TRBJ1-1	TGTGCCAGCAGCTTAGGGGCGAACACTGAAGCTTTCTTT	CASSLGANTEAFF
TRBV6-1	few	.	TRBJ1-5	TGTGCCAGCAGTGAAGTGGGGATCGGTCAGCCCCAGCATTTT	CASSEVGIGQPQHF
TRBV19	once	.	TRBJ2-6	TGTGCCAGTACAAGGGACGGCAACTCTGGGGCCAACGTCCTGACTTTC	CASTRDGNSGANVLTF
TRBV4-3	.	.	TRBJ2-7	TGCGCCAGCAGCCAAGAGCAGGGAGCCTACGAGCAGTACTTC	CASSQEQGAYEQYF
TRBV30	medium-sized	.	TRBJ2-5	TGTGCCTGGATTCAGGAAGAGACCCAGTACTTC	CAWIQEETQYF
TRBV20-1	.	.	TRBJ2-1	TGCAGTGCCCTTTCACCGTTAGACTTCGTGGCTCGAGAGTTCTTC	CSALSPLDFVAREFF
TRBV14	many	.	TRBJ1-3	TGTGCCAGCAGCCAAGGGGAAGAGGGGTTCTTCTCTGGAAACACCATATATTTT	CASSQGEEGFFSGNTIYF
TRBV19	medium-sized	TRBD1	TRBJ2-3	TGTGCCACCGCGACAGGGGCAGATACGCAGTATTTT	CATATGADTQYF
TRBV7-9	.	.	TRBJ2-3	TGTGCCAGCAGCTTTTCGACAGATACGCAGTATTTT	CASSFSTDTQYF
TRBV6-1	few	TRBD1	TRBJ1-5	TGTGCCAGCAGGGACAGGGGAAGTAGCAATCAGCCCCAGCATTTT	CASRDRGSSNQPQHF
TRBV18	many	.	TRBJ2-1	TGTGCCAGCTCACCACTTAGCTACAATGAGCAGTTCTTC	CASSPLSYNEQFF
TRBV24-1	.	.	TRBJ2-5	TGTGCCACCAGTGATCCAGGGGGGCGACAGTGGAGCAGGTATACCCAGCACTTC	CATSDPGGRQWSRYTQHF
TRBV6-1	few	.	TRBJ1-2	TGTGCCAGCAGTGAAGAGCCGACAGGAGGCTATGGCTACACCTTC	CASSEEPTGGYGYTF
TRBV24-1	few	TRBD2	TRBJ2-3	TGTGCCACCAGTGATTATGGTAGCGGGGGGACAGATACGCAGTATTTT	CATSDYGSGGTDTQYF
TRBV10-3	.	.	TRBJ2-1	TGTGCCGTAACCAGGGGTAGGGACTCCTCCTACAATGAGCAGTTCTTC	CAVTRGRDSSYNEQFF
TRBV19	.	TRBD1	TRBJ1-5	TGTGCCAGTAGTGCCATCCTACAGGGGGGTTTTCAGCCCCAGCATTTT	CASSAILQGGFQPQHF
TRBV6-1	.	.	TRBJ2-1	TGTGCCAGCAGTGAAGCCCCGGGCAATGAGCAGTTCTTC	CASSEAPGNEQFF
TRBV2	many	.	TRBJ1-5	TGTGCCAGTGACCCCGAAAGGACCTATAGCAATCAGCCCCAGCATTTT	CASDPERTYSNQPQHF
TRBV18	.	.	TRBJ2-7	TGTGCCAGCTCGTATATGACATGGGAGCAGTACTTC	CASSYMTWEQYF
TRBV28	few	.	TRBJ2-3	TGTGCCAGCAGTTTAATAGGGGAGACGTATACGCAGTATTTT	CASSLIGETYTQYF
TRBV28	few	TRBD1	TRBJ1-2	TGTGCCAGCAGTTTCGGAGACAGGGATTCGATGGGCTACACCTTC	CASSFGDRDSMGYTF
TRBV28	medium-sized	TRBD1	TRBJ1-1	TGTGCCAGCAGTCCACATCAACAGGGGGCGCAAGCTGAAGCTTTCTTT	CASSPHQQGAQAEAFF
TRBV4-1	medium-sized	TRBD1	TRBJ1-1	TGCGCCAGCAGCCAAGAGGGACAGGCGAACACTGAAGCTTTCTTT	CASSQEGQANTEAFF
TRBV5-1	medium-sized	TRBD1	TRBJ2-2	TGCGCCAGCAGCTTGGTAACAGGGGCTGGCGGGGAGCTGTTTTTT	CASSLVTGAGGELFF
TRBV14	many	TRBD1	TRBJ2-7	TGTGCCAGCAGCCCACATGCGACAGGGGGATACGAGCAGTACTTC	CASSPHATGGYEQYF
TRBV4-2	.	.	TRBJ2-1	TGTGCCAGCACCTCGGAGGGAAGGAGGAACGGCTACAATGAGCAGTTCTTC	CASTSEGRRNGYNEQFF
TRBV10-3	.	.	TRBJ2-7	TGTGCCATCAGCGACCGGGACGGACACTACGAGCAGTACTTC	CAISDRDGHYEQYF
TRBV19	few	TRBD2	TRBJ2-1	TGTGCCAGTACTTCCGGGACTAGCGGGAGAATAGTTGAGCAGTTCTTC	CASTSGTSGRIVEQFF
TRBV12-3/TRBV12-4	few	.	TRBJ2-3	TGTGCCAGCAGTGCGTCGGGACTTATAAGCACAGATACGCAGTATTTT	CASSASGLISTDTQYF
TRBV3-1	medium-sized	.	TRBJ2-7	TGTGCCAGCAGCCTCAGATCGGCAGCGACCTACGAGCAGTACTTC	CASSLRSAATYEQYF
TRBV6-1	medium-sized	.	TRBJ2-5	TGTGCCAGTAAAGGCGCCCAAGAGACCCAGTACTTC	CASKGAQETQYF
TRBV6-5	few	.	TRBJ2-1	TGTGCCAGCAGTTACGACGGGAGTCGGTACAATGAGCAGTCCTTC	CASSYDGSRYNEQSF
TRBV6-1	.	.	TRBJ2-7	TGTGCCAGCAGTGAAGGGGGGTACGAGCAGTACTTC	CASSEGGYEQYF
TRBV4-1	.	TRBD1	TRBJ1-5	TGCGCCAGCAGCCAGGAAGACAGGGCACGGCAGCCCCAGCATTTT	CASSQEDRARQPQHF
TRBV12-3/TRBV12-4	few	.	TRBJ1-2	TGTGCCAGCAGTTTGCGGGGGAGCGGCTATGGCTACACCTTC	CASSLRGSGYGYTF
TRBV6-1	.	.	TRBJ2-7	TGTGCCAGCAGTGTAGACGGATCCTACGAGCAGTACTTC	CASSVDGSYEQYF
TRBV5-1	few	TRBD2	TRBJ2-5	TGCGCCAGCAGCTTGGGGGAGGGCCGAGGAGAGACCCAGTACTTC	CASSLGEGRGETQYF
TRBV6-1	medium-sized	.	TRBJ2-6	TGTGCCAGCAGTGAAAGGTCTCGAGGGTCCGGGGCCAACGTCCTGACTTTC	CASSERSRGSGANVLTF
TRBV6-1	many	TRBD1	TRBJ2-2	TGTGCCAGCAGGCTAGGGGGCGGCCCCGGGGAGCTGTTTTTT	CASRLGGGPGELFF
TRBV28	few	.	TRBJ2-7	TGTGCCAGCAGTAAAGGACGGGACTACGAGCAGTACTTC	CASSKGRDYEQYF
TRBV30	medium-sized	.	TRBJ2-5	TGTGCCTGGAATTTTGGGGCGGGTGAGACCCAGTACTTC	CAWNFGAGETQYF
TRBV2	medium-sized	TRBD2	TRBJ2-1	TGTGCCAGCCGAGGGACTAGCGGGCCCGAGTGGGAGTTCTTC	CASRGTSGPEWEFF
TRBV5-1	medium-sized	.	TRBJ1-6	TGCGCCAGCAGCTTTGAAGGGGATAATTCACCCCTCCACTTT	CASSFEGDNSPLHF
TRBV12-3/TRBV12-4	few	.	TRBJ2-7	TGTGCCAGCAGTTTAGCGCTTATGGGGGCCCGGGAGCAGTACTTC	CASSLALMGAREQYF
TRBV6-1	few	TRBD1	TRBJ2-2	TGTGCCAGCAGCTGGGACAGGAACACCGGGGAGCTGTTTTTT	CASSWDRNTGELFF
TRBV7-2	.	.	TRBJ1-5	TGTGCCAGCAGCTTCGGCGGATATAGAAATCAGACCCAGCATTTT	CASSFGGYRNQTQHF
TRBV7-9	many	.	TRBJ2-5	TGTGCCAGCAGCTTTACGAAAGGACAGCAAGAGACCCAGTACTTC	CASSFTKGQQETQYF
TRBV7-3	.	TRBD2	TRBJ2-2	TGTGCCAGCAGCTTACTAGCGGGAGGCGACTCCGGGGAGCTGTTTTTT	CASSLLAGGDSGELFF
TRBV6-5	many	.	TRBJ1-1	TGTGCTAGCACCTTACAAACGGGATGGGGGCAAAGGAACACTGAAGCTTTCTTT	CASTLQTGWGQRNTEAFF
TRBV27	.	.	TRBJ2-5	TGTGCCAGCAGCAAGGGAGGATTCAAGGGCCGCGAGGCCCAGTACTTC	CASSKGGFKGREAQYF
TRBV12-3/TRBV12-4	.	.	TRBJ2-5	TGTGCCAGCACCCTGGGAGAGACCCAGTACTTC	CASTLGETQYF
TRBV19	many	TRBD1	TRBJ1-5	TGTGCCAGTAGTATCCAGGGGGATCAGCCCCAGCATTTT	CASSIQGDQPQHF
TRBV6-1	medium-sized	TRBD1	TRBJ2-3	TGTGCCAGCAGTCGGGGACAGGGCACAGATACGCAGTATTTT	CASSRGQGTDTQYF